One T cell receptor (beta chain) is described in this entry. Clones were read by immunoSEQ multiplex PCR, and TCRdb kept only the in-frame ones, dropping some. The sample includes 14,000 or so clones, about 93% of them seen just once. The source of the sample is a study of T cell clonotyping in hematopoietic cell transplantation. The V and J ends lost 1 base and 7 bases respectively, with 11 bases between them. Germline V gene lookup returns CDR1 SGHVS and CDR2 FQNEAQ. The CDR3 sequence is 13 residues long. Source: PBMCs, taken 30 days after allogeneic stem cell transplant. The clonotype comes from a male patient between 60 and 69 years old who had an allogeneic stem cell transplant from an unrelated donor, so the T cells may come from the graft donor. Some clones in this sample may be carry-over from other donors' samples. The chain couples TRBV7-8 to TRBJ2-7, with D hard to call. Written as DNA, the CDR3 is TGTGCCAGCAGCTTAGTGGAGCGCAGGGAGCAGTACTTC. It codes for CASSLVERREQYF.